One sample yielded the 14 T cell receptor beta chains listed below, sequenced in a study of cytotoxic CD8 clonotypes in ibrutinib-treated CLL. Generated by immunoSEQ multiplex PCR, the TCRdb table keeps only in-frame clones and is missing some. The table includes 120,000 to 150,000 clones, approximately 90% detected once. This specimen consisted of PBMCs, obtained after 12 months of ibrutinib treatment. The source is a human donor with chronic lymphocytic leukemia.

This sequence joins TRBV27 and TRBJ2-7; the match to TRBD2 covers 13 bases. CDR3 size: 17 residues. V lost 5 bases to trimming and J lost 0 bases; unmatched junction nucleotides: 7. Germline values: CDR1 MNHEY, CDR2 SMNVEV (reference sequence). CDR3 sequence (DNA): TGTGCCAGCAGTCGGACTAGCGGGAGCTCGAGCTCCTACGAGCAGTACTTC. This codes for CASSRTSGSSSSYEQYF.

For this clone: The junction does not match germline at one end; this may be a read error. V gene TRBV13 combines with J gene TRBJ2-7; weak D call: TRBD2 (6 bases). The CDR3 is made up of 14 amino acids. Germline V gene lookup returns CDR1 PRHDT and CDR2 FYEKMQ (reference sequence). The CDR3 spells CARSLDGSPYEQYF. CDR3 bases: TGTGCCAGAAGCTTGGACGGGAGCCCCTACGAGCAGTACTTC.

The V gene is TRBV5-1, the J gene TRBJ1-2, with 8 bases matching TRBD1. The CDR3 sequence is 16 residues long. Trimming took 0 bases from V and 4 from J; bases not matched to a gene: 8. From germline, CDR1 is SGHRS and CDR2 YFSETQ. The CDR3 loop is CASSLVPGGASYGYTF. The CDR3 coding sequence is TGCGCCAGCAGCTTGGTCCCAGGGGGCGCCTCCTATGGCTACACCTTC.

The rearrangement links TRBV30 to TRBJ1-2; D unclear. Trimming cost V 0 bases and J 8 bases, with 10 bases left between them. The CDR3 totals 12 residues. Germline V CDR1 and CDR2: GTSNPN, SVGIG (reference sequence). The CDR3 nucleotides are TGTGCCTGGAGTGTGACTGGGTTGGGCTACACCTTC. Residues: CAWSVTGLGYTF.

The genes are TRBV7-9 and TRBJ2-1; D gene unclear. The CDR3 has 13 amino acids. The V end lost 3 bases, the J end lost 5 bases, and 8 bases lay between the germline ends. Germline V gene data show CDR1 as SEHNR and CDR2 as FQNEAQ (reference sequence). The CDR3 sequence is CASSFRGDNEQFF. The CDR3 nucleotides read TGTGCCAGCAGCTTCAGAGGCGACAATGAGCAGTTCTTC. Together with reference TRBV7-9 and TRBJ2-1, the CDR3 gives the full variable domain: DTGVSQNPRHKITKRGQNVTFRCDPISEHNRLYWYRQTLGQGPEFLTYFQNEAQLEKSRLLSDRFSAERPKGSFSTLEIQRTEQGDSAMYLCASSFRGDNEQFFGPGTRLTVL.

The chain recombines TRBV27 with TRBJ2-7, with 7 nucleotides matching TRBD2. This CDR3 region has 14 residues. Germline CDR1 is MNHEY and CDR2 is SMNVEV (reference sequence). Unmatched junction bases numbered 8, after V lost 8 bases and J lost 1 base. DNA for the CDR3: TGTGCCAGCTGGAGGGGCGGGAGTTCCTACGAGCAGTACTTC. It translates to CASWRGGSSYEQYF.

The J gene is TRBJ2-2, the V gene TRBV18; no clear D gene. This CDR3 comprises 16 residues. CDR1 KGHSH and CDR2 LQKENI come from the germline V gene. Between the trimmed V and J ends, which lost 2 bases and 0 bases, there was a span of 10 bases. Here the CDR3 DNA reads TGTGCCAGCTCACCAAACAGTGGGACGAACACCGGGGAGCTGTTTTTT. This sequence encodes CASSPNSGTNTGELFF.

The chain links TRBV29-1 to TRBJ2-1; 7 positions agree with TRBD2. The germline V gene encodes CDR1 SQVTM and CDR2 ANQGSEA. The junction had 14 bases not matched to a gene; V was cut back by 6 bases and J by 3 bases. The CDR3 spans 16 residues. The CDR3 here is CSVARLAETYYNEQFF. In nucleotides, the CDR3 is TGCAGCGTCGCACGGCTAGCGGAGACCTACTACAATGAGCAGTTCTTC.

This rearrangement joins TRBV7-2 to TRBJ2-7; 8 nucleotides agree with TRBD2. The CDR3 sequence is 15 residues long. Germline CDR1 SGHTA, CDR2 FQGNSA. The V and J ends lost 6 bases and 2 bases, in that order; junction bases with no gene match: 9. The CDR3 DNA sequence: TGTGCCAGCAGTCCCGGGGGGGGACTTGCCTACGAGCAGTACTTC. This gives the protein CASSPGGGLAYEQYF.

This chain's CDR3 is CASAQGRHSPLHF. CDR3 DNA: TGTGCCAGCGCCCAGGGGCGGCATTCACCCCTCCACTTT. The chain recombines TRBV2 with TRBJ1-6; D might be TRBD1 (6 bases). This CDR3 has 13 residues. V shed 8 bases and J shed 8 bases, with 13 bases lying between them. Germline loops: CDR1 SNHLY, CDR2 FYNNEI. The variable domain in full, completed from reference TRBV2 and TRBJ1-6, reads EPEVTQTPSHQVTQMGQEVILRCVPISNHLYFYWYRQILGQKVEFLVSFYNNEISEKSEIFDDQFSVERPDGSNFTLKIRSTKLEDSAMYFCASAQGRHSPLHFGNGTRLTVT.

The chain links TRBV28 to TRBJ1-5, with 10 bases fitting TRBD1. Germline CDR1 is MDHEN and CDR2 is SYDVKM. The V gene end was trimmed by 4 bases and the J gene end by 4 bases; junction bases not matched to a gene: 7. The CDR3 consists of 16 residues. CDR3 DNA sequence: TGTGCCAGCAGTTCTCCGGACAGGGGGTTTAATCAGCCCCAGCATTTT. This sequence encodes CASSSPDRGFNQPQHF.

The V call is TRBV14, the J call TRBJ1-2; D is unresolved. The V end lost 2 bases, the J end lost 4 bases, and 20 bases lay between the germline ends. CDR1 and CDR2 from the germline V gene are SGHDN and FVKESK. This CDR3 region has 17 residues. CDR3 sequence (DNA): TGTGCCAGCAGCCAATACGCGCCGGAGTGGGGAACCTATGGCTACACCTTC. Translated, it gives CASSQYAPEWGTYGYTF.

The gene calls are TRBV7-2 and TRBJ2-7, with D unclear. Germline CDR1 and CDR2: SGHTA and FQGNSA. Trimming took 2 bases from V and 3 from J, leaving 8 bases between them. This CDR3 spans 13 amino acids. As DNA, the CDR3 is TGTGCCAGCAGCTTAAACAAGATCTACGAGCAGTACTTC. Translating it yields CASSLNKIYEQYF. The full variable domain, rest sourced from reference TRBV7-2 and TRBJ2-7, is GAGVSQSPSNKVTEKGKDVELRCDPISGHTALYWYRQSLGQGLEFLIYFQGNSAPDKSGLPSDRFSAERTGGSVSTLTIQRTQQEDSAVYLCASSLNKIYEQYFGPGTRLTVT.

This chain joins TRBV18 and TRBJ2-5, with TRBD2 matching over 9 bases. Germline V gene lookup returns CDR1 KGHSH and CDR2 LQKENI. The CDR3 spans 13 residues. The ends lost 7 bases at V and 5 bases at J; junction bases unmatched: 5. This chain's CDR3 is CASFAGGIETQYF. CDR3 nucleotides: TGTGCCAGCTTCGCGGGGGGGATCGAGACCCAGTACTTC.